This TCR beta chain was documented in a study of blood T cell repertoires in COVID-19. Looking at the study overall: Donors in the United States, Italy and Spain gave samples during acute or convalescent COVID-19. Sources were T cells, B-cell-depleted T cells, or PBMCs; the material itself was cDNA or gDNA.

Patients from Seattle were sampled longitudinally, starting during active infection. Original analysis: Estimated nucleated cell counts came from reference gene primer amplification. Profiled with immunoSEQ multiplex PCR; TCRdb holds only in-frame clones, not every one. V and J calls and clone size are copied from that table; D and trimming were computed from the DNA. Of around 300,000 clones in the sample, 85% to 90% were seen once. The clonotype originates from a woman aged 25 to 39 with COVID-19, enrolled during active disease. Sample: peripheral blood.

In DNA, the CDR3 is TGCGCCAGCAGATCGATCGGACAGGGGGGGACCCAGTACTTC. Translating gives CASRSIGQGGTQYF. The chain has TRBV4-1 and TRBJ2-5; 10 nucleotides match TRBD1. V lost 6 bases to trimming and J lost 7 bases; unmatched junction nucleotides: 8. The germline V gene encodes CDR1 MGHRA and CDR2 YSYEKL. This CDR3 contains 14 residues.